The present entry profiles one T cell receptor beta chain with its context. The antigen is unknown. This record comes from a study of cytomegalovirus exposure and HLA in healthy donors. About the research overall: Out of 150 million to 200 million T cells, an earlier analysis found over 100 million unique TCR beta sequences in total. General study points: Later on, an analysis found that several of the most significant clusters appeared to be linked to common viral pathogens, which included parvovirus B19. As a later analysis showed, a missense DCLRE1C variant was linked to trimming of TCR beta V- and J-genes.

60 Vbeta and 13 Jbeta primers were used in PCR. This table comes from immunoSEQ multiplex PCR, and its TCRdb copy is limited to in-frame clones, with some not included. The table records around 170,000 clones, approximately 80% of them present only once. V was shortened by 7 bases and J by 1 base, with 18 bases between the two germline ends. This CDR3 has 16 amino acids. From germline, CDR1 is SNHLY and CDR2 FYNNEI. This TCR came from a girl aged 10 to 17 in good health and CMV-seropositive. This sequence joins TRBV2 and TRBJ2-3; D is uncertain. The sequenced material came from PBMCs. The CDR3 nucleotides read TGTGCCAGCATCAGTGGCGCGACTTCGGGCACAGATACGCAGTATTTT. Amino acids: CASISGATSGTDTQYF.